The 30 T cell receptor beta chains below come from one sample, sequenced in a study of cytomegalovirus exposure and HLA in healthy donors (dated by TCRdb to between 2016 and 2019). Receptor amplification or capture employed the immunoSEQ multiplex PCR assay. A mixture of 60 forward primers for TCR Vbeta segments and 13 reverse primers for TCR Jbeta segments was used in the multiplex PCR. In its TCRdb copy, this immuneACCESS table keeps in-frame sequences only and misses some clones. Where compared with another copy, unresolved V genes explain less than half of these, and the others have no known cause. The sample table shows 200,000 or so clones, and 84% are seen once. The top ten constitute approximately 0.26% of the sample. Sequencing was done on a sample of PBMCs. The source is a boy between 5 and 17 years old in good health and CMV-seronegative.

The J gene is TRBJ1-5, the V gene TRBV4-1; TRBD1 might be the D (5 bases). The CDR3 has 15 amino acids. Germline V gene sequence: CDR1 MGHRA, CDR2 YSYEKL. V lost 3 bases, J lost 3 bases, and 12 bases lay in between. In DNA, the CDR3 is TGCGCCAGCAGCCAGGGGGAGGGGAACAATCAGCCCCAGCATTTT. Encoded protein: CASSQGEGNNQPQHF.

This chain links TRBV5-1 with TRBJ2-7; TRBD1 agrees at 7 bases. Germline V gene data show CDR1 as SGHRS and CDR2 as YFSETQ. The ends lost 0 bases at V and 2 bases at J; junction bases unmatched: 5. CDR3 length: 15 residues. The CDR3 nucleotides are TGCGCCAGCAGCTTGGACTGGACAGGCGCCTACGAGCAGTACTTC. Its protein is CASSLDWTGAYEQYF.

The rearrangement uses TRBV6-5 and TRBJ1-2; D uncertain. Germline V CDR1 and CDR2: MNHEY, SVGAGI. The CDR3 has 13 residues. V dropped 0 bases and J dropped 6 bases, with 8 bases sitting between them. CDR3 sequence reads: CASSYSGWDGYTF. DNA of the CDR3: TGTGCCAGCAGTTACTCGGGCTGGGATGGCTACACCTTC.

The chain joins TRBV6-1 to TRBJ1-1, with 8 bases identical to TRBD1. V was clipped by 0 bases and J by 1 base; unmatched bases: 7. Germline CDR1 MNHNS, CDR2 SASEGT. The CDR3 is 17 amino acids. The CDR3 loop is CASSEAVAGGWNTEAFF. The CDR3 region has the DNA TGTGCCAGCAGTGAAGCCGTGGCAGGGGGCTGGAACACTGAAGCTTTCTTT.

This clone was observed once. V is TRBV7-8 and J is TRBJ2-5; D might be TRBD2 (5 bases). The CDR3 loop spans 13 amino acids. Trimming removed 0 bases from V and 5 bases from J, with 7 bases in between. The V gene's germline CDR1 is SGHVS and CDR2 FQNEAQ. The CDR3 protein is CASSLARGETQYF. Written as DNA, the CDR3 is TGTGCCAGCAGCTTAGCGCGCGGGGAGACCCAGTACTTC.

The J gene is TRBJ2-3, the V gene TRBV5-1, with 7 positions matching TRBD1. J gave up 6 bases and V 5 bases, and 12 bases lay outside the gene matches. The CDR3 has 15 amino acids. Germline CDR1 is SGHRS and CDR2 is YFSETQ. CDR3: CASSRTGARSDTQYF. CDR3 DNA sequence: TGCGCCAGCAGTCGAACAGGGGCTCGATCGGATACGCAGTATTTT.

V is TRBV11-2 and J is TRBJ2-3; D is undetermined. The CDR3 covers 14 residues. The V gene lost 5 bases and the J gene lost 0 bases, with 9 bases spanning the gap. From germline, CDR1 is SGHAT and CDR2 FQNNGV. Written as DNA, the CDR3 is TGTGCCAGCAGCCAGATCCCTAGCACAGATACGCAGTATTTT. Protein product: CASSQIPSTDTQYF.

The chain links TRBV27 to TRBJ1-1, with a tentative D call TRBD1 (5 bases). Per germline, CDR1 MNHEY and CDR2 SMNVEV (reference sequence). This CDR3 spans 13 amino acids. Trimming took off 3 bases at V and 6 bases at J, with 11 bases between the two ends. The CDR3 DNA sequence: TGTGCCAGCAGTTTCCGGGGGGTACCTGAAGCTTTCTTT. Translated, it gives CASSFRGVPEAFF.

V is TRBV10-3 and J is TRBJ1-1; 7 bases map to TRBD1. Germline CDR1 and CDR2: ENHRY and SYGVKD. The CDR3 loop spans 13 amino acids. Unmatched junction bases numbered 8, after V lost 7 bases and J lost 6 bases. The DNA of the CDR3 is TGTGCCATCAAGGGGGCAGGCGTCCCTGAAGCTTTCTTT. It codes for CAIKGAGVPEAFF.

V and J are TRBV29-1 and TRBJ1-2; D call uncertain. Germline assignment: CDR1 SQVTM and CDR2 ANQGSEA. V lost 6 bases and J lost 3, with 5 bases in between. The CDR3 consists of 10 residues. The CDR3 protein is CSVNDYGYTF. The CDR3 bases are TGCAGCGTCAATGACTATGGCTACACCTTC.

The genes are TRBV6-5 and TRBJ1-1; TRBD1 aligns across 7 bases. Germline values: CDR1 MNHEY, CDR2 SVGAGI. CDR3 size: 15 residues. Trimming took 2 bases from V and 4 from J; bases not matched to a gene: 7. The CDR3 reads CASSYHRQGSTEAFF. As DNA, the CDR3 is TGTGCCAGCAGTTACCACAGACAGGGAAGCACTGAAGCTTTCTTT.

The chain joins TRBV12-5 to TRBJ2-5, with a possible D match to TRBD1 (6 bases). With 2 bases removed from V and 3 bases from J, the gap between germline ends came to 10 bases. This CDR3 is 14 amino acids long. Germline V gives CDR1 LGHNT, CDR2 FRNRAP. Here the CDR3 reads CASGLNREEETQYF. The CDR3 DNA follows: TGTGCTAGTGGTTTGAACAGGGAAGAAGAGACCCAGTACTTC.

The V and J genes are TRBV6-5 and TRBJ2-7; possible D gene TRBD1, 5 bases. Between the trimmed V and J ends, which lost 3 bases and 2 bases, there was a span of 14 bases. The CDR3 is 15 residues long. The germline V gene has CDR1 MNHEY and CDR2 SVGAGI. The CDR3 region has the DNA TGTGCCAGCAGTTATGATCAGGGTTCTACCTACGAGCAGTACTTC. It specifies CASSYDQGSTYEQYF.

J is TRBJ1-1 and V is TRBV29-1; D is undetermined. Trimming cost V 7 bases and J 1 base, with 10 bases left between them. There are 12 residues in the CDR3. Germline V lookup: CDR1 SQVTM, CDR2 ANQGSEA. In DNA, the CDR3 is TGCAGCGCGGTACAGCAGAACACTGAAGCTTTCTTT. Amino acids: CSAVQQNTEAFF.

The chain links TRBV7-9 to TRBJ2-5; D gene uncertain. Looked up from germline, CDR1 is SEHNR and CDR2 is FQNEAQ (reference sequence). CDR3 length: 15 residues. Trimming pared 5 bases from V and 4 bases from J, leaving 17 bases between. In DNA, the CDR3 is TGTGCCAGCAGCCAGTGGTCCGCTCCTGTAGAGACCCAGTACTTC. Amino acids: CASSQWSAPVETQYF.

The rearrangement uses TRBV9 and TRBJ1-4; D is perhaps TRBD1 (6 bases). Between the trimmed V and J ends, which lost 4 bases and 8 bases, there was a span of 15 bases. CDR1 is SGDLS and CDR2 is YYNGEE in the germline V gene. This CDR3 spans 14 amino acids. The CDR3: CASSPHPTGEKLFF. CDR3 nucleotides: TGTGCCAGCAGCCCCCACCCTACAGGGGAAAAACTGTTTTTT. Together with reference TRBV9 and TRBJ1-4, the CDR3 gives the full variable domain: DSGVTQTPKHLITATGQRVTLRCSPRSGDLSVYWYQQSLDQGLQFLIQYYNGEERAKGNILERFSAQQFPDLHSELNLSSLELGDSALYFCASSPHPTGEKLFFGSGTQLSVL.

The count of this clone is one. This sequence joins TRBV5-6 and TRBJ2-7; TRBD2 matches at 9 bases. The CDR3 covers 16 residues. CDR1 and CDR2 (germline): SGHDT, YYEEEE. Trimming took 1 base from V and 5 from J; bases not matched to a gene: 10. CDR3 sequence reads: CASSLTPLAGANEQYF. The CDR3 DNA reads TGTGCCAGCAGCTTGACTCCTTTAGCGGGAGCGAACGAGCAGTACTTC. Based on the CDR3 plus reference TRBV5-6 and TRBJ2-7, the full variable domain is DAGVTQSPTHLIKTRGQQVTLRCSPKSGHDTVSWYQQALGQGPQFIFQYYEEEERQRGNFPDRFSGHQFPNYSSELNVNALLLGDSALYLCASSLTPLAGANEQYFGPGTRLTVT.

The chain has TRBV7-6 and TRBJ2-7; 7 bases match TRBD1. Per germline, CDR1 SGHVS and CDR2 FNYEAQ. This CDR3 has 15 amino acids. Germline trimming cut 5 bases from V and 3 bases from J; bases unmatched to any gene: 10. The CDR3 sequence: CASSLEGGSIYEQYF. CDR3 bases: TGTGCCAGCAGCCTTGAAGGGGGCTCGATCTACGAGCAGTACTTC.

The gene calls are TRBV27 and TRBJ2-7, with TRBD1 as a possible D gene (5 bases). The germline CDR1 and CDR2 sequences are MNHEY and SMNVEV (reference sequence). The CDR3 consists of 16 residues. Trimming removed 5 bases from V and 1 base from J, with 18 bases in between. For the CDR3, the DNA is TGTGCCAGCAGTCCCTCGGAAGGGGATTCGTCCTACGAGCAGTACTTC. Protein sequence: CASSPSEGDSSYEQYF.

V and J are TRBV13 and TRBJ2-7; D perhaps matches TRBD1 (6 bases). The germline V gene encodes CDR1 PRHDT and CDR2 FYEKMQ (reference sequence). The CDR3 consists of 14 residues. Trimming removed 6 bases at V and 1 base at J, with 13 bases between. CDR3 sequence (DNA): TGTGCCAGCAGTTCCGACAGGTTTTCCTACGAGCAGTACTTC. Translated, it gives CASSSDRFSYEQYF.

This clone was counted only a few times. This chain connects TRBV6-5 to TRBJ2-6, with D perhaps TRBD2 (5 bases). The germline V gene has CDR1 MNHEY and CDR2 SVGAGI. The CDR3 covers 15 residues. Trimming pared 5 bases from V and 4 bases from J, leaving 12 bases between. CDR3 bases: TGTGCCAGCAGTCCGAGGGTATCCGGGGCCAACGTCCTGACTTTC. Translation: CASSPRVSGANVLTF.

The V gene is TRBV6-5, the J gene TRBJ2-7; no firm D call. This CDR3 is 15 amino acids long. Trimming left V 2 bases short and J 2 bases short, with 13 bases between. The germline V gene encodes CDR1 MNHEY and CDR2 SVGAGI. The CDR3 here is CASSYLERVTYEQYF. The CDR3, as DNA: TGTGCCAGCAGTTACCTAGAACGGGTGACCTACGAGCAGTACTTC.

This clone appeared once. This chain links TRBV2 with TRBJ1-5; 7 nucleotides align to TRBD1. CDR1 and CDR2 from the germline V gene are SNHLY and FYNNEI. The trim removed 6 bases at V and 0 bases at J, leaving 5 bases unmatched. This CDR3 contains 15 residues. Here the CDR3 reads CASREGTVSNQPQHF. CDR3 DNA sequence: TGTGCCAGCAGGGAGGGGACAGTTAGCAATCAGCCCCAGCATTTT.

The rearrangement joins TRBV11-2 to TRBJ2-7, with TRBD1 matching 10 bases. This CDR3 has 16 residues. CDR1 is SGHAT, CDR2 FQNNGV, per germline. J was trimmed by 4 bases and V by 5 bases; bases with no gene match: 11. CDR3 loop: CASSNPRQGAPYEQYF. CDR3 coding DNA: TGTGCCAGCAGCAACCCCCGACAGGGGGCCCCATACGAGCAGTACTTC. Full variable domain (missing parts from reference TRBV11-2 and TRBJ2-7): EAGVAQSPRYKIIEKRQSVAFWCNPISGHATLYWYQQILGQGPKLLIQFQNNGVVDDSQLPKDRFSAERLKGVDSTLKIQPAKLEDSAVYLCASSNPRQGAPYEQYFGPGTRLTVT.

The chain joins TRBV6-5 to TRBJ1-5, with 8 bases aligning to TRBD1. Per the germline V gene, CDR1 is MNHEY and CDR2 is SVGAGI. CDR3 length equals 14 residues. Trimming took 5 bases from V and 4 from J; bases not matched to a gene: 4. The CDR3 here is CASSLGTGNQPQHF. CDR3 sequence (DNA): TGTGCCAGCAGTCTAGGGACAGGTAATCAGCCCCAGCATTTT.

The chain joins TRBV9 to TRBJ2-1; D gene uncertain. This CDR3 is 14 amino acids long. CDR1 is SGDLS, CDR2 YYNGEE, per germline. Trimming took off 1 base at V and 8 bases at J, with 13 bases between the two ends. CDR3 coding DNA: TGTGCCAGCAGCGTATATGGCAGGCCCGATGAGCAGTTCTTC. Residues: CASSVYGRPDEQFF. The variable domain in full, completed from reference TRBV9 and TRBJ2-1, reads DSGVTQTPKHLITATGQRVTLRCSPRSGDLSVYWYQQSLDQGLQFLIQYYNGEERAKGNILERFSAQQFPDLHSELNLSSLELGDSALYFCASSVYGRPDEQFFGPGTRLTVL.

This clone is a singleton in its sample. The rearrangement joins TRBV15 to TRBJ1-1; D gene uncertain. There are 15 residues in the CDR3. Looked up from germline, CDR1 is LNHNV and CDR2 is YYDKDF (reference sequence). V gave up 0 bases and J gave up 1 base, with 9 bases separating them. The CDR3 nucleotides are TGTGCCACCAGCAGAGACGGGGTCGGGAACACTGAAGCTTTCTTT. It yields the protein CATSRDGVGNTEAFF.

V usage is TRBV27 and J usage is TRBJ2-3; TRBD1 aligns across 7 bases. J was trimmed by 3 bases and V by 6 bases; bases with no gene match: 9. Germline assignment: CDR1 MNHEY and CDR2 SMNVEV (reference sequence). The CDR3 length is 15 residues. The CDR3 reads CASSTGARGTDTQYF. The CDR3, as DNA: TGTGCCAGCAGCACAGGGGCTCGGGGAACAGATACGCAGTATTTT.

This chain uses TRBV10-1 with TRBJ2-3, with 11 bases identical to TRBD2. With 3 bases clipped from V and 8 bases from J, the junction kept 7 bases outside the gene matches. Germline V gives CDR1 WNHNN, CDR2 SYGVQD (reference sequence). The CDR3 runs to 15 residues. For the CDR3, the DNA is TGCGCCAGCAGTGAAGATAGCGGGGGGGGTGCTACGCAGTATTTT. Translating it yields CASSEDSGGGATQYF.

Written as DNA, the CDR3 is TGTGCCAGCAGCCGCGGGACAGGGAACTCCTACGAGCAGTACTTC. Translated, it gives CASSRGTGNSYEQYF. V and J are TRBV6-5 and TRBJ2-5; 9 positions agree with TRBD1. The tail of the sequence fits TRBJ2-7 better, so the J call may be wrong. In germline, CDR1 is MNHEY, CDR2 SVGAGI. CDR3 length equals 15 residues.